The T cell receptor beta chain described here comes from a study of blood T cell repertoires in COVID-19. Germline lookup yields CDR1 MNHEY and CDR2 SVGAGI. The CDR3 covers 14 residues. Deletions cut 4 bases from V and 5 bases from J, with 15 bases between. Clones were read by immunoSEQ multiplex PCR, and TCRdb kept only the in-frame ones, dropping some. The sample lists approximately 75,000 clones, 82% occurring once. This TCR derives from a human donor in a cohort sampled during active COVID-19. The genes are TRBV6-5 and TRBJ2-7; D call uncertain. Sequences were obtained from peripheral blood. The CDR3 sequence is CASSSPVELDEQYF. The DNA for the CDR3 is TGTGCCAGCAGTTCCCCTGTGGAGCTCGACGAGCAGTACTTC.